This record covers a single T cell receptor delta chain. TCRdb reanalysed the reads with CATT. The data show roughly 11,000 delta-chain clones, with about 10% seen just once and approximately 3.8% held by the top ten. The sample belongs to a study of gamma-delta chains in newborns, infants, children. On the study more broadly: Microbial exposure reportedly drives polyclonal innate γδ T cell expansion after birth.

In germline, CDR1 is GEAIGNYY, CDR2 EKD. CDR3 length: 18 amino acids. With 0 bases removed from V and 0 bases from J, the gap between germline ends came to 11 bases. The chain couples TRDV2 to TRDJ3; maybe TRDD3 (5 bases). The receptor was derived from a child who was a newborn, infant or young child, either healthy, febrile or measles-vaccinated (not recorded which). The specimen was blood. CDR3 bases: TGTGCCTGTGACACCGTCGGGGGTCTCTCCTGGGACACCCGACAGATGTTTTTC. This codes for CACDTVGGLSWDTRQMFF.